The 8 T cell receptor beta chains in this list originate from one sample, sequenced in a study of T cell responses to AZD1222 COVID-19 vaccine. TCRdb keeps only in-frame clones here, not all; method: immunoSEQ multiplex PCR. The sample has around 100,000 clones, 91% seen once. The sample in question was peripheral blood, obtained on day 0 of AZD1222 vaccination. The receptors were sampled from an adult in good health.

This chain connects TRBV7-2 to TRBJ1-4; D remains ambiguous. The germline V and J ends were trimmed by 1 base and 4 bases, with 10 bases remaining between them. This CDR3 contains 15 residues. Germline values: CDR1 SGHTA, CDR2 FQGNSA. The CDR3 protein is CASSLVKTVNEKLFF. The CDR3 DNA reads TGTGCCAGCAGCTTAGTTAAAACGGTTAATGAAAAACTGTTTTTT.

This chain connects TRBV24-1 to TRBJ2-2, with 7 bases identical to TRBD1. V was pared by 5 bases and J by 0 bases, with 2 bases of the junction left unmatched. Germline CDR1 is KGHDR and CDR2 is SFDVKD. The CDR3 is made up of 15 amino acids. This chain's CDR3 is CATSAGTANTGELFF. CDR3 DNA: TGTGCCACCAGTGCCGGGACAGCGAACACCGGGGAGCTGTTTTTT.

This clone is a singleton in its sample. CDR3 DNA sequence: TGTGCCAGCAGCTTAGCCGGCGGGCATGAGCAGTTCTTC. It specifies CASSLAGGHEQFF. This chain connects TRBV7-2 to TRBJ2-1; possibly TRBD2 for D (5 bases). Trimming stripped 0 bases from V and 8 bases from J, with 8 bases between. This CDR3 comprises 13 residues. The germline V gene encodes CDR1 SGHTA and CDR2 FQGNSA.

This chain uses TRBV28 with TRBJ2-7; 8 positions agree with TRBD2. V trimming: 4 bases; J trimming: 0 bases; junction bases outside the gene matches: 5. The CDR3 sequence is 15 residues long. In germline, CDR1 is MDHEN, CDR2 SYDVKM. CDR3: CASSSLAGGSYEQYF. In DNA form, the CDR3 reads TGTGCCAGCAGTTCCCTGGCGGGAGGCTCCTACGAGCAGTACTTC.

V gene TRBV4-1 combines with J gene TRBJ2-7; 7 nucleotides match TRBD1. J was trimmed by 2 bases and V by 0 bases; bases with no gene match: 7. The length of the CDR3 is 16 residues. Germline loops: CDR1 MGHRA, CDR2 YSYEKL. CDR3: CASSQDPRTGTYEQYF. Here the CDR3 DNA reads TGCGCCAGCAGCCAAGATCCCAGGACAGGCACCTACGAGCAGTACTTC.

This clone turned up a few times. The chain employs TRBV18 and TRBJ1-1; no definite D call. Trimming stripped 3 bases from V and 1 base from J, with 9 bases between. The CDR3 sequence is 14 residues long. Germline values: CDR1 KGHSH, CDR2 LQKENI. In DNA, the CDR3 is TGTGCCAGCTCACCGTCATCTGGGAACACTGAAGCTTTCTTT. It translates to CASSPSSGNTEAFF.

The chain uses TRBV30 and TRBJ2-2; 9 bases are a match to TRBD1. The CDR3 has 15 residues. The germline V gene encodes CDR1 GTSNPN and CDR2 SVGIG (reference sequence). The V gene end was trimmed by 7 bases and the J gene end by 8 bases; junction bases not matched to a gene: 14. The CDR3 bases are TGTGCCTACCGACGTCGGGACAGGGATACGGGGGAGCTGTTTTTT. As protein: CAYRRRDRDTGELFF.

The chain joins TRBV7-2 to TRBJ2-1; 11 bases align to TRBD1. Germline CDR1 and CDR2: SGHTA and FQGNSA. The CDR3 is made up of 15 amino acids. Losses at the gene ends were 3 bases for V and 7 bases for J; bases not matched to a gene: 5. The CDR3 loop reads CASSFGQGAGNEQFF. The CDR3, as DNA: TGTGCCAGCAGCTTCGGACAGGGGGCGGGGAATGAGCAGTTCTTC. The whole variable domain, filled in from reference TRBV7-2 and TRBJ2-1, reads GAGVSQSPSNKVTEKGKDVELRCDPISGHTALYWYRQSLGQGLEFLIYFQGNSAPDKSGLPSDRFSAERTGGSVSTLTIQRTQQEDSAVYLCASSFGQGAGNEQFFGPGTRLTVL.